Below, 16 T cell receptor beta chains from the same sample are listed, as sequenced in a study of blood T cell repertoires in COVID-19. Using immunoSEQ multiplex PCR, the repertoire was profiled, and TCRdb retains in-frame clones only, with some absent. The sample comprises around 300,000 clones, 75% to 90% of which are singletons, and around 2.1% rests with the top ten. Source material: peripheral blood. The receptors were sampled from a man in his forties or fifties with acute or convalescent COVID-19.

This chain connects TRBV28 to TRBJ1-1, with 7 bases matching TRBD1. Germline trimming cut 3 bases from V and 0 bases from J; bases unmatched to any gene: 4. Germline assignment: CDR1 MDHEN and CDR2 SYDVKM. The CDR3 sequence is 15 residues long. CDR3 bases: TGTGCCAGCAGTTTCCCGACAGGGCTGAACACTGAAGCTTTCTTT. Its translation: CASSFPTGLNTEAFF.

The chain is built from TRBV6-2 or TRBV6-3 and TRBJ1-1; 8 nucleotides align to TRBD1. This CDR3 has 15 residues. Germline V lookup: CDR1 MNHEY, CDR2 SVGEGT. V lost 5 bases and J lost 2; bases outside the gene matches: 7. The CDR3 coding sequence is TGTGCCAGCAGTCATCGACAGGGGAAAAACACTGAAGCTTTCTTT. Residues: CASSHRQGKNTEAFF.

The chain joins TRBV19 to TRBJ2-3, with 14 bases lining up with TRBD2. The CDR3 has 15 residues. Germline lookup yields CDR1 LNHDA and CDR2 SQIVND (reference sequence). Trimming at V came to 8 bases and at J to 3 bases, leaving 4 bases not matched to a gene. The CDR3 DNA is TGTGCCAGTCGAAGGACTAGCGGGGGGACAGATACGCAGTATTTT. It is translated as CASRRTSGGTDTQYF.

This rearrangement joins TRBV5-1 to TRBJ1-1, with D tentatively TRBD1 (6 bases). Germline V lookup: CDR1 SGHRS, CDR2 YFSETQ. The V and J ends lost 2 bases and 4 bases respectively, with 12 bases between them. CDR3 length: 14 residues. The CDR3: CASSFTRDTTEAFF. The CDR3 DNA reads TGCGCCAGCAGCTTTACCAGGGACACCACTGAAGCTTTCTTT.

This chain connects TRBV3-1 (or the pseudogene TRBV3-2) to TRBJ1-1, with D hard to call. This CDR3 has 13 amino acids. The ends were cut back, 1 base at V and 1 base at J, with 4 bases in the middle. Looked up from germline, CDR1 is LGHDT and CDR2 is YNNKEL (reference sequence). DNA of the CDR3: TGTGCCAGCAGCCAAGTAGCGAACACTGAAGCTTTCTTT. This translates into CASSQVANTEAFF.

The CDR3 nucleotides are TGTGCCAGCAGTGACGCTAGCGGGGGTATCGATGAGCAGTTCTTC. Protein: CASSDASGGIDEQFF. The genes are TRBV2 and TRBJ2-1, with 10 bases fitting TRBD2. J gave up 8 bases and V 3 bases, and 7 bases lay outside the gene matches. Germline V lookup: CDR1 SNHLY, CDR2 FYNNEI. CDR3 size: 15 residues. The whole variable domain, remainder taken from reference TRBV2 and TRBJ2-1, is EPEVTQTPSHQVTQMGQEVILRCVPISNHLYFYWYRQILGQKVEFLVSFYNNEISEKSEIFDDQFSVERPDGSNFTLKIRSTKLEDSAMYFCASSDASGGIDEQFFGPGTRLTVL.

This clone has just a few counts. This sequence joins TRBV29-1 and TRBJ2-7; 7 bases agree with TRBD1. Trimming cost V 7 bases and J 2 bases; bases outside gene matches: 5. The CDR3 is 12 amino acids. Germline loops: CDR1 SQVTM, CDR2 ANQGSEA. This chain's CDR3 is CSAGTAAYEQYF. The CDR3 nucleotides are TGCAGCGCCGGGACAGCAGCCTACGAGCAGTACTTC.

The chain recombines TRBV5-1 with TRBJ1-1, with TRBD1 identical over 12 bases. The CDR3 extends over 14 amino acids. Germline V gives CDR1 SGHRS, CDR2 YFSETQ. V was pared by 4 bases and J by 4 bases, with 2 bases of the junction left unmatched. CDR3: CASSRDRGPTEAFF. CDR3 nucleotides: TGCGCCAGCAGCCGGGACAGGGGGCCCACTGAAGCTTTCTTT. Looking up the rest from reference TRBV5-1 and TRBJ1-1 gives the full variable domain: KAGVTQTPRYLIKTRGQQVTLSCSPISGHRSVSWYQQTPGQGLQFLFEYFSETQRNKGNFPGRFSGRQFSNSRSEMNVSTLELGDSALYLCASSRDRGPTEAFFGQGTRLTVV.

The chain joins TRBV30 to TRBJ2-7, with TRBD2 identical over 10 bases. CDR3 length: 14 residues. Germline trimming cut 1 base from V and 3 bases from J; bases unmatched to any gene: 3. Germline V gene lookup returns CDR1 GTSNPN and CDR2 SVGIG (reference sequence). The CDR3 region is CAWSGTSGVYEQYF. The CDR3 region has the DNA TGTGCCTGGAGTGGGACTAGCGGAGTCTACGAGCAGTACTTC.

This sequence joins TRBV18 and TRBJ1-1, with 7 bases that match TRBD1. Germline CDR1 is KGHSH and CDR2 is LQKENI. J lost 10 bases, V lost 2 bases, and 13 bases had no gene match. The CDR3 covers 15 residues. The CDR3 coding sequence is TGTGCCAGCTCACCAGGTAGGGGGCGAAATTCCGGAGCTTTCTTT. It is translated as CASSPGRGRNSGAFF.

The chain recombines TRBV2 with TRBJ2-7, with TRBD2 matching over 10 bases. J was trimmed by 8 bases and V by 2 bases; bases with no gene match: 6. Germline-derived CDR1 and CDR2 are SNHLY and FYNNEI. The CDR3 is 14 residues long. The CDR3 region is CASSEPSGGTKQYF. In DNA form, the CDR3 reads TGTGCCAGCAGTGAACCTAGCGGGGGTACAAAGCAGTACTTC.

The rearrangement joins TRBV9 to TRBJ1-1; D uncertain. Germline CDR1 and CDR2: SGDLS and YYNGEE. The germline V and J ends were trimmed by 4 bases and 1 base, with 11 bases remaining between them. The CDR3 has 14 residues. The CDR3: CASSPAPSNTEAFF. Written as DNA, the CDR3 is TGTGCCAGCAGCCCCGCGCCGTCGAACACTGAAGCTTTCTTT.

This chain's CDR3 is CASSFILQGGGGNQPQHF. The CDR3 bases are TGTGCCAGCAGCTTCATATTACAGGGGGGAGGCGGTAATCAGCCCCAGCATTTT. V and J are TRBV5-5 and TRBJ1-5; 8 positions match TRBD1. CDR1 and CDR2 (germline): SGHKS, YYEKEE (reference sequence). This CDR3 comprises 18 residues. J was trimmed by 4 bases and V by 2 bases; bases with no gene match: 14.

The rearrangement links TRBV2 to TRBJ2-1; the D gene is possibly TRBD1 (5 bases). Germline V gene sequence: CDR1 SNHLY, CDR2 FYNNEI. The CDR3 is 14 amino acids. V lost 6 bases to trimming and J lost 6 bases, with 15 bases between them. The CDR3 DNA reads as TGTGCCAGCAGGGTCACAGGCCCTTTCAATGAGCAGTTCTTC. It is translated as CASRVTGPFNEQFF.

The V and J genes are TRBV2 and TRBJ2-1; 8 positions match TRBD2. This CDR3 comprises 17 residues. V was pared by 6 bases and J by 4 bases, with 14 bases of the junction left unmatched. CDR1 and CDR2 (germline): SNHLY, FYNNEI. In DNA form, the CDR3 reads TGTGCCAGCAGCCTCACGGCCTGGCGGGGGGTTTACAATGAGCAGTTCTTC. Translation gives CASSLTAWRGVYNEQFF.

The chain uses TRBV12-5 and TRBJ2-5, with 9 bases identical to TRBD2. This CDR3 comprises 15 residues. J lost 2 bases, V lost 6 bases, and 7 bases had no gene match. Germline CDR1 is LGHNT and CDR2 is FRNRAP. CDR3 sequence reads: CASGPRSGGQETQYF. The CDR3 bases are TGTGCTAGTGGACCAAGGAGCGGGGGGCAAGAGACCCAGTACTTC.